The clone carrying this T cell receptor beta chain occurred a few times. Its cognate antigen is unknown. The sample originates from a study of cytomegalovirus exposure and HLA in healthy donors. Study information: As an earlier analysis found, roughly 170 million T cells yielded about 120 million unique TCR beta sequences. A data release that came early held some 84 million unique TCRs from HLA-typed donors. Findings of the study overall: Associated with cytomegalovirus, according to the listing, were 150 to 200 TCR beta chains.

Primers: 60 Vbeta forward and 13 Jbeta reverse. Per the study methods: Roughly 80 million unique TCR beta chains, some 11 million shared, were counted in a later analysis. Repertoires were generated with immunoSEQ multiplex PCR, while TCRdb's copy carries only in-frame clones and drops some. V and J calls plus clone size are reproduced from that table; the DNA served to infer D and trimming. This table has roughly 150,000 clones, roughly 70% appearing once. This receptor was identified in a woman in her 50s in good health and CMV-seropositive. The sample consisted of PBMCs.

The CDR3 is CASSRGDRLGTEAFF. CDR3 DNA sequence: TGTGCCAGCAGCCGGGGGGACCGCCTTGGCACTGAAGCTTTCTTT. V usage is TRBV14 and J usage is TRBJ1-1, with D possibly being TRBD1 (5 bases). V dropped 4 bases and J dropped 4 bases, with 16 bases sitting between them. This CDR3 has 15 residues. The germline V gene encodes CDR1 SGHDN and CDR2 FVKESK.